This T cell receptor (beta chain) comes out of a study of blood T cell repertoires in COVID-19. Study in general: The study drew acute and convalescent COVID-19 samples from the United States, Italy and Spain.

Methods used by the authors: Reference gene primer amplification gave estimated nucleated cell counts. Using immunoSEQ multiplex PCR, the repertoire was profiled, and TCRdb retains in-frame clones only, with some absent. V and J calls and clone size are given by that table; D and trimming were obtained from the DNA. The sample gives about 670,000 clones, 90% of which show up once; about 0.26% is in the top ten. Germline loops: CDR1 LNHNV, CDR2 YYDKDF (reference sequence). The CDR3 runs 14 residues. V lost 3 bases to trimming and J lost 5 bases; unmatched junction nucleotides: 4. The TCR originated in a woman between 18 and 29 years old with acute or convalescent COVID-19. J is TRBJ2-7 and V is TRBV15; 10 nucleotides match TRBD1. The specimen was peripheral blood. In DNA, the CDR3 is TGTGCCACCAGCAGGACGGGACAGGGGAACGAGCAGTACTTC. The encoded protein is CATSRTGQGNEQYF.